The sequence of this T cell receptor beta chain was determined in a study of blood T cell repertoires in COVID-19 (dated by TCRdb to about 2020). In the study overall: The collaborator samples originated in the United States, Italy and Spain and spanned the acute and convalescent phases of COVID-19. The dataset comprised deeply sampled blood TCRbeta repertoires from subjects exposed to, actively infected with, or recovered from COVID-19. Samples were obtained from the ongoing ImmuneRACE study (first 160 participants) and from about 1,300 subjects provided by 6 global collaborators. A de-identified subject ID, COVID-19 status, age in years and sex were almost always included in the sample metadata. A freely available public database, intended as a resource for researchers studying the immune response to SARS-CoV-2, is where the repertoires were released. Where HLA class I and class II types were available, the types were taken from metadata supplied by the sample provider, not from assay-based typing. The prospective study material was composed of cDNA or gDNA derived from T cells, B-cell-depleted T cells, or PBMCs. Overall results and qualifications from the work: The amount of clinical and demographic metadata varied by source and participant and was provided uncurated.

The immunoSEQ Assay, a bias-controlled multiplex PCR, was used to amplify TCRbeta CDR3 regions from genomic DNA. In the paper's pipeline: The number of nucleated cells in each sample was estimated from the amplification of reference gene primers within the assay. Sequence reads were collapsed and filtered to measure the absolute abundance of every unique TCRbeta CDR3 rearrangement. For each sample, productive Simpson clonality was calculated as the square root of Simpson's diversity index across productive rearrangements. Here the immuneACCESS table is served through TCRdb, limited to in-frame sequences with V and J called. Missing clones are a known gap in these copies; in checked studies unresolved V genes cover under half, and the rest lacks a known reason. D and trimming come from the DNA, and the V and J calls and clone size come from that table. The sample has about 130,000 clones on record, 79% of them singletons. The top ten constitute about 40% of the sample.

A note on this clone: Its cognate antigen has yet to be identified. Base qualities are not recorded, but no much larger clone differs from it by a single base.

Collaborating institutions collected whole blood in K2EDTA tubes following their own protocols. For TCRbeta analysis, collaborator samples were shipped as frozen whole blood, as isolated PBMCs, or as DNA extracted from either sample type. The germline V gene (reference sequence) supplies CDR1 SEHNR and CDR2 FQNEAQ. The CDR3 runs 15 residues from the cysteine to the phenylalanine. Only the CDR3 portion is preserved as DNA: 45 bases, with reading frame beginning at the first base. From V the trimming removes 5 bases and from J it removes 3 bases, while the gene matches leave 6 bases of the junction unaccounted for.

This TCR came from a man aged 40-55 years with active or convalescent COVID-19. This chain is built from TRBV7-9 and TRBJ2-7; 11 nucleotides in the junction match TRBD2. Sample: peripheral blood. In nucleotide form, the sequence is TGTGCCAGCAGCGAAACTAGCGGGAGCTACTACGAGCAGTACTTC. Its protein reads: CASSETSGSYYEQYF.